A single sample is the source of the 7 T cell receptor beta chains below, sequenced in a study of T cell changes during pregnancy in multiple sclerosis. Sequenced by immunoSEQ multiplex PCR; TCRdb stores in-frame clones only, minus some. The repertoire has more than 65,000 clones, 85% to 90% of them found once; the top ten carry over 7.5%. The material sequenced was peripheral blood, taken after pregnancy. The source of these receptors is a female donor in good health, enrolled as a control in a pregnancy study.

This chain joins TRBV7-2 and TRBJ1-1, with 7 bases identical to TRBD1. This CDR3 contains 13 residues. After removal of 6 bases from V and 1 base from J, the junction contained 2 bases not matched to a gene. Per the germline V gene, CDR1 is SGHTA and CDR2 is FQGNSA. CDR3 amino acids: CASRRGRNTEAFF. The CDR3, as DNA: TGTGCCAGCAGAAGGGGGCGGAACACTGAAGCTTTCTTT.

The rearrangement links TRBV10-3 to TRBJ1-1; 7 bases are a match to TRBD1. The germline gives CDR1 ENHRY, CDR2 SYGVKD. This CDR3 comprises 13 residues. Losses at the gene ends were 11 bases for V and 3 bases for J; bases not matched to a gene: 9. CDR3 bases: TGTGCCCTACGAACAGGGGTTGACACTGAAGCTTTCTTT. It is translated as CALRTGVDTEAFF.

The CDR3 spells CAISESTQGGNTEAFF. In DNA, the CDR3 is TGTGCCATCAGTGAGTCGACTCAGGGAGGCAACACTGAAGCTTTCTTT. This sequence joins TRBV10-3 and TRBJ1-1, with a tentative D call TRBD1 (5 bases). CDR1 is ENHRY and CDR2 is SYGVKD in the germline V gene. The germline V and J ends were trimmed by 0 bases and 2 bases, with 13 bases remaining between them. CDR3 length: 16 amino acids.

J is TRBJ2-1 and V is TRBV19; 14 bases fit TRBD2. The length of the CDR3 is 15 residues. From germline, CDR1 is LNHDA and CDR2 SQIVND (reference sequence). The ends lost 10 bases at V and 7 bases at J; junction bases unmatched: 9. Written as DNA, the CDR3 is TGTGCCACCTGCCCCGGGACTAGCGGGAGTAATGAGCAGTTCTTC. Translation gives CATCPGTSGSNEQFF.

The J gene is TRBJ1-2, the V gene TRBV18, with TRBD1 matching 8 bases. V was pared by 3 bases and J by 4 bases, with 16 bases of the junction left unmatched. CDR1 is KGHSH and CDR2 is LQKENI in the germline V gene. The CDR3 is 18 residues long. The CDR3 reads CASSPVETGAPIGYGYTF. The CDR3 coding sequence is TGTGCCAGCTCACCGGTCGAGACAGGGGCGCCCATCGGCTATGGCTACACCTTC.

The chain has TRBV6-1 and TRBJ2-7, with 10 bases lining up with TRBD2. The germline CDR1 and CDR2 sequences are MNHNS and SASEGT. The V gene end was trimmed by 4 bases and the J gene end by 4 bases; junction bases not matched to a gene: 4. The CDR3 has 14 residues. CDR3 DNA: TGTGCCAGCAGTGCGGGGACTAGCGTATACGAGCAGTACTTC. Translating gives CASSAGTSVYEQYF.

The gene calls are TRBV18 and TRBJ1-6, with a tentative D call TRBD1 (5 bases). From germline, CDR1 is KGHSH and CDR2 LQKENI. The germline V and J ends were trimmed by 3 bases and 9 bases, with 18 bases remaining between them. The length of the CDR3 is 16 residues. CDR3 sequence: CASSPLGQGGGSPLHF. The CDR3 nucleotides read TGTGCCAGCTCACCCTTGGGCCAGGGAGGAGGTTCACCCCTCCACTTT.